This T cell receptor (beta chain) was captured by sequencing in a study of regulatory T cells in long-lasting Graves disease. Background on the study: Antithyroid drug use was under 3 months in newly diagnosed Graves' patients.

This clonotype was seen at least ten times. The CDR3 runs 15 residues. The V gene end was trimmed by 5 bases and the J gene end by 3 bases; junction bases not matched to a gene: 9. Per germline, CDR1 MNHEY and CDR2 SMNVEV (reference sequence). Sequencing libraries for TCR beta were prepared with iRepertoire HTBI primers and Arm-PCR of CDR3 regions. TCRdb used MiXCR to reprocess the multiplex PCR reads, holding one entry per CDR3 protein. The data show fewer than 450,000 distinct CDR3 sequences, around 16% seen once. The time point denotes: newly diagnosed GD, antithyroid drugs for less than 3 months. PBMC-derived RNA was used for the TCR library. This same sample was also part of a study on T cells in Graves' hyperthyroidism and ophthalmopathy.

The starting material was peripheral blood mononuclear cells (PBMCs), obtained at new diagnosis, from a patient treated with antithyroid drugs. The receptor comes from a woman aged 40 to 50 with Graves disease. The chain joins TRBV27 to TRBJ2-7; 8 positions agree with TRBD2. The chain's CDR3 is CASSKGREANYEQYF. The CDR3 DNA follows: TGTGCCAGCAGTAAAGGGCGGGAGGCAAACTACGAGCAGTACTTC.